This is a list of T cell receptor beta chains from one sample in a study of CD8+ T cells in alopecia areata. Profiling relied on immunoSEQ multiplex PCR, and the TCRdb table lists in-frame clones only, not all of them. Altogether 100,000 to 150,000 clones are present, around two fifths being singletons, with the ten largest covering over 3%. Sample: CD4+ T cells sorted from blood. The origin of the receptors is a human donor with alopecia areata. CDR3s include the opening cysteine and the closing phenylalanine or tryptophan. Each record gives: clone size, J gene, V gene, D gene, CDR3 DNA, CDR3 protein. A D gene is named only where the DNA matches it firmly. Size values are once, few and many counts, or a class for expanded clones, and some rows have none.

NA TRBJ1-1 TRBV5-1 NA TGCGCCAGCAGCCAGGATGGGCGAGCGAACACTGAAGCTTTCTTT CASSQDGRANTEAFF
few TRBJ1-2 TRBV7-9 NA TGTGCCAGCAGCTTAGCGGGTACCTATGGCTACACCTTC CASSLAGTYGYTF
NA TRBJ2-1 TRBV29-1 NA TGCAGCGCAAAAACCGGGACCCTTTACAATGAGCAGTTCTTC CSAKTGTLYNEQFF
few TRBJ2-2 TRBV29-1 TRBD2 TGCAGCGTTGCTAGCGGGAGGGTCGCCACCGGGGAGCTGTTTTTT CSVASGRVATGELFF
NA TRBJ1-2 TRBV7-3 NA TGTGCCAGCAGCTTAGATGGGCGGCCGTCAGCTAACTATGGCTACACCTTC CASSLDGRPSANYGYTF
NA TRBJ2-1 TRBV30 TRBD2 TGTGCCTGGAGTGTCGGGACTAGCGAATACAATGAGCAGTTCTTC CAWSVGTSEYNEQFF
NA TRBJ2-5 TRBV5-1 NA TGCGCCAGCAGCTTGGCGACAGAAGAGACCCAGTACTTC CASSLATEETQYF
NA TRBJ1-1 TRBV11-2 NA TGTGCCAGCAGCGCAGCATGGAACACTGAAGCTTTCTTT CASSAAWNTEAFF
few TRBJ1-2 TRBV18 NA TGTGCCAGCTCACCACCGGCACAAGTCTATGGCTACACCTTC CASSPPAQVYGYTF
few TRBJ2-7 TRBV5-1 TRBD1 TGCGCCAGCAGCTACCCTCGGGACAGTTTTTCCTACGAGCAGTACTTC CASSYPRDSFSYEQYF
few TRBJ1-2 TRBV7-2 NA TGTGCCAGCAGTCGGAGCAGGACGGAACGGGGCTACACCTTC CASSRSRTERGYTF
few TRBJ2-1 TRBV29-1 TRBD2 TGCAGCGTTAAGCGTCCTAGCGGGAGGCCCGAGGAGCAGTTCTTC CSVKRPSGRPEEQFF
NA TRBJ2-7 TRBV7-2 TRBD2 TGTGCCAGCAGCTCACTAGCGGGAGGCGCCTACGAGCAGTACTTC CASSSLAGGAYEQYF
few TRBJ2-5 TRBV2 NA TGTGCCAGCAGTGTCCTGGAGTACAGGTCAGAGACCCAGTACTTC CASSVLEYRSETQYF
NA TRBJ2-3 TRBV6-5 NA TGTGCCAGCAGTGGCGGCCGTCGCACAGATACGCAGTATTTT CASSGGRRTDTQYF
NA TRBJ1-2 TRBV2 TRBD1 TGTGCCAGCAGGCAGGACAGGGGGCAGAACTATGGCTACACCTTC CASRQDRGQNYGYTF
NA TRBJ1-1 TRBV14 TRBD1 TGTGCCAGCAGCCCTCAGACAGGGCCGAACACTGAAGCTTTCTTT CASSPQTGPNTEAFF
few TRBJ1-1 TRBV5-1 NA TGCGCCAGCACCCTCGTGGGGATGAACACTGAAGCTTTCTTT CASTLVGMNTEAFF
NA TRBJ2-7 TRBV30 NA TGTGCCTGGAGTTCCCGCTACGAGCAGTACTTC CAWSSRYEQYF
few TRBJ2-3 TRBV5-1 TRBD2 TGCGCCAGCAGCGGCAGACTAGCGGGGGCCCCGATCGATACGCAGTATTTT CASSGRLAGAPIDTQYF
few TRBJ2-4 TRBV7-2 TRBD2 TGTGCCAGCAGCTTAGGTGGCGGGAGGGCTAACATTCAGTACTTC CASSLGGGRANIQYF
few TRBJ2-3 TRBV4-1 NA TGCGCCAGCAGCCACCCTTTGAGTCGGGGTGCAGATACGCAGTATTTT CASSHPLSRGADTQYF
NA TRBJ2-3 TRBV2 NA TGTGCCAGTACTACGGTAGATACGCAGTATTTT CASTTVDTQYF
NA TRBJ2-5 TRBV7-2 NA TGTGCCAGCAGCCCACACCCCCGGGACTTTCAAGAGACCCAGTACTTC CASSPHPRDFQETQYF
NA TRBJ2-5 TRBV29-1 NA TGCAGCGTTGAAGTCGGGGAGACCCAGTACTTC CSVEVGETQYF
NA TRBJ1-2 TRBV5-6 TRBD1 TGTGCCAGCGCGGTAAGGGACAGGGCTCTTGGCTACACCTTC CASAVRDRALGYTF
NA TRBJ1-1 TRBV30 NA TGTGCCTGGAGTTTAGGGGTCAGCACTGAAGCTTTCTTT CAWSLGVSTEAFF
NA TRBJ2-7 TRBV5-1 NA TGCGCCAGCAGCTCCGACAGTTACTACGAGCAGTACTTC CASSSDSYYEQYF
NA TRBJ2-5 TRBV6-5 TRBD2 TGTGCCAGCAGTTACTCACTAGCGGGGATCCTAGAGACCCAGTACTTC CASSYSLAGILETQYF
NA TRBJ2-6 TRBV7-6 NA TGTGCCAGCAGCTTAGCTAGGGGCTCTGGGGCCAACGTCCTGACTTTC CASSLARGSGANVLTF
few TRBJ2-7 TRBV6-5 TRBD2 TGTGCCAGCAGTTACCCTAGCGGAATCTCCTACGAGCAGTACTTC CASSYPSGISYEQYF
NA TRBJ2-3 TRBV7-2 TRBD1 TGTGCCAGCAGCTTAGGAGGGGGCGCAGGTGGGGTGACGCAGTATTTT CASSLGGGAGGVTQYF
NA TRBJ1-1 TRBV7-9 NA TGTGCCAGCAGCTTAGAAGAGGGAAGGGGGACTGAAGCTTTCTTT CASSLEEGRGTEAFF
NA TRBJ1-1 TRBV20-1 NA TGCAGTGCCATTCCGGACACTGAAGCTTTCTTT CSAIPDTEAFF
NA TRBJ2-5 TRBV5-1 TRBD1 TGCGCCAGCAGCCCCTCGACAGGGGTAGGAGAGACCCAGTACTTC CASSPSTGVGETQYF
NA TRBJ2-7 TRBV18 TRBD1 TGTGCCAGCTCACCCAGGACAGGGGGAGCCTACGAGCAGTACTTC CASSPRTGGAYEQYF
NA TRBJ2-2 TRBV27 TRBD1 TGTGCCAGCAGTCGTACCGGGACAGGGAACACCGGGGAGCTGTTTTTT CASSRTGTGNTGELFF
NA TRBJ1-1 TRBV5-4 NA TGTGCCAGCAGCTTGTTGGGGACCCCTGAAGCTTTCTTT CASSLLGTPEAFF
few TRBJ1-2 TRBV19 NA TGTGCCAGTAGTAGGGTCGGACCTAACTATGGCTACACCTTC CASSRVGPNYGYTF
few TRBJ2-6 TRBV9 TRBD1 TGTGCCAGCAGCGAGACAGGGGCGCGCTCTGGGGCCAACGTCCTGACTTTC CASSETGARSGANVLTF
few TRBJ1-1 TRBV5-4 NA TGTGCCAGCAGCTTGGTTTCAGGGGTCCCTGAAGCTTTCTTT CASSLVSGVPEAFF
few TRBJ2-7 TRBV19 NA TGTGCCAGTAACTCAGCAGATTTGGACGAGCAGTACTTC CASNSADLDEQYF
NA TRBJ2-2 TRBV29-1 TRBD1 TGCAGCGCACGGACGGGACAGCCTCACACCGGGGAGCTGTTTTTT CSARTGQPHTGELFF
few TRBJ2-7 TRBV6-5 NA TGTGCCAGCAGTCTCACCCATCGGGGTTACGAGCAGTACTTC CASSLTHRGYEQYF
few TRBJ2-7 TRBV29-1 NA TGCAGCGTTGATGCAGGGGCATCCTACGAGCAGTACTTC CSVDAGASYEQYF
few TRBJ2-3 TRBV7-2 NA TGTGCCAGCACCCGTAGCGGTCGCACAGATACGCAGTATTTT CASTRSGRTDTQYF
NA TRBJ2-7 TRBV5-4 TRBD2 TGTGCCAGCAGCTTGATAAGCGGGAGGGCCAACGAGCAGTACTTC CASSLISGRANEQYF
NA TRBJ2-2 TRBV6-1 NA TGTGCCAGCAGCTGGACTTTTAACACCGGGGAGCTGTTTTTT CASSWTFNTGELFF
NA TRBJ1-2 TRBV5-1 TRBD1 TGCGCCAGCAGCTTGCCGACAGGGGCAGGAGAAGGCTACACCTTC CASSLPTGAGEGYTF